One sample yielded the 9 T cell receptor beta chains listed below, sequenced in a study of T cell clonality in common variable immunodeficiency. Method: immunoSEQ multiplex PCR; TCRdb's copy keeps in-frame clones and lacks some. Altogether roughly 51,000 clones were found in the sample, and no singletons occur. Sequenced sample: peripheral blood mononuclear cells. All receptors come from a person between 18 and 75 years old in good health.

On this clone itself: The read ends 3 residues before the CDR3 terminus; that terminus is restored from the germline J gene. This sequence joins TRBV5-5 and TRBJ2-7; D is ambiguous. This CDR3 has 15 residues. The germline gives CDR1 SGHKS, CDR2 YYEKEE (reference sequence). Trimming stripped 2 bases from V and 0 bases from J, with 12 bases between. The sequenced CDR3 bases are TGTGCCAGCAGCTTCGGTGGATCAGGCTCCTACGAG. Its translation: CASSFGGSGSYE. The CDR3, in full, reads CASSFGGSGSYEQYF.

This clone occurred many times. The read stops 3 residues short of the end of the CDR3; the missing end is completed from the germline J gene. V is TRBV5-1 and J is TRBJ2-7; 10 positions match TRBD2. The CDR3 length is 15 residues. V shed 6 bases and J 5 bases; nucleotides not matched to a gene: 11. Germline V CDR1 and CDR2: SGHRS, YFSETQ. This CDR3 is CASTLTGTSVDEQYF. Partial CDR3 DNA: TGCGCCAGCACCTTAACCGGGACTAGCGTCGACGAG.

A word on this clone: Read data end 3 residues before the CDR3 end; the end is taken from the germline J gene. V and J are TRBV11-2 and TRBJ2-5, with D maybe TRBD2 (6 bases). Trimming stripped 5 bases from V and 7 bases from J, with 20 bases between. Germline V gene data show CDR1 as SGHAT and CDR2 as FQNNGV. The CDR3 totals 15 residues. The sequenced part of the CDR3 DNA is TGTGCCAGCAGCACATACTCACAGGACGGGGGGACC. Protein product: CASSTYSQDGGT. The entire CDR3 protein reads CASSTYSQDGGTQYF.

This clone was picked up many times. The CDR3 extends 3 residues past the end of the read, so its final part is completed from the germline J gene. This chain connects TRBV20-1 to TRBJ1-6; 10 bases match TRBD1. J lost 10 bases, V lost 6 bases, and 15 bases had no gene match. Germline-derived CDR1 and CDR2 are DFQATT and SNEGSKA (reference sequence). This CDR3 is 16 amino acids long. The CDR3 DNA, read in part, is TGCAGTGCCCATACCCCGGGACAGGGGCGCGGGTCACCC. This encodes CSAHTPGQGRGSP. The whole CDR3 is CSAHTPGQGRGSPLHF.

This clone was recorded many times. The read ends 3 residues before the CDR3 terminus; that terminus is restored from the germline J gene. The sample contains more than one DNA sequence encoding this CDR3. The V gene is TRBV4-1, the J gene TRBJ2-1; D uncertain. The germline V gene has CDR1 MGHRA and CDR2 YSYEKL. The CDR3 is 16 residues long. V was clipped by 1 base and J by 1 base, with 11 bases between them. The CDR3 bases that were read are TGCGCCAGCAGCCAAGTAAACTTAGTATCCTACAATGAG. Amino acid sequence: CASSQVNLVSYNE. In full, the CDR3 reads CASSQVNLVSYNEQFF.

This clone was seen many times. A much larger clone lies one base from this, so it may be a read error. The CDR3 is cut off 3 residues early in the read; its end comes from the germline J gene. The J gene is TRBJ2-7, the V gene TRBV7-9, with unresolved D. V gave up 4 bases and J gave up 3 bases, with 4 bases separating them. The CDR3 loop spans 11 amino acids. The germline V gene has CDR1 SEHNR and CDR2 FQNEAQ (reference sequence). The CDR3 loop reads CASSSHYEQYF. The CDR3 DNA, read in part, is TGTGCCAGCAGCTCCCACTACGAG.

This clone occurred many times. The CDR3 end lies 3 residues beyond the end of the read and is filled in from the germline J gene. The rearrangement links TRBV10-3 to TRBJ2-3, with 9 bases aligning to TRBD2. The CDR3 is 15 residues long. Trimming removed 6 bases from V and 0 bases from J; junction bases left unmatched: 4. Germline V gene data show CDR1 as ENHRY and CDR2 as SYGVKD. CDR3 region: CAIRDSGGSTDTQYF. CDR3 DNA, as far as it was read: TGTGCCATCAGGGATAGCGGGGGAAGCACAGATACG.

This clone has ten or more counts. The observed sequence ends 3 residues before the CDR3 terminus, with the missing tail filled in from the germline J gene. The rearrangement uses TRBV2 and TRBJ2-5; 8 bases are shared with TRBD2. J was trimmed by 2 bases and V by 10 bases; bases with no gene match: 9. The CDR3 is 14 residues long. In germline, CDR1 is SNHLY, CDR2 FYNNEI. The CDR3 loop is CATGRGGNQETQYF. The CDR3 DNA, read in part, is TGTGCCACCGGACGGGGGGGGAATCAAGAGACC.

This clone occurred many times. Read data end 3 residues before the CDR3 end; the end is taken from the germline J gene. The genes are TRBV19 and TRBJ1-4, with 7 nucleotides matching TRBD1. The CDR3 is made up of 15 amino acids. Trimming removed 5 bases from V and 1 base from J; junction bases left unmatched: 4. Germline V lookup: CDR1 LNHDA, CDR2 SQIVND (reference sequence). This CDR3 reads CASSPRTGTNEKLFF. Incomplete CDR3 DNA: TGTGCCAGTAGTCCCAGGACAGGAACTAATGAAAAA. Full variable domain (missing parts from reference TRBV19 and TRBJ1-4): DGGITQSPKYLFRKEGQNVTLSCEQNLNHDAMYWYRQDPGQGLRLIYYSQIVNDFQKGDIAEGYSVSREKKESFPLTVTSAQKNPTAFYLCASSPRTGTNEKLFFGSGTQLSVL.